Following are 10 T cell receptor beta chains from one sample sequenced in a study of T cells in Graves' hyperthyroidism and ophthalmopathy. Amplified regions were TCR beta CDR3 sequences from RNA transcripts. In the first-round RT-PCR of the TCR CDR3, the HTBI primer set was used. From the multiplex PCR reads, TCRdb called clonotypes with MiXCR, one entry per CDR3 protein. This sample carries about 300,000 distinct CDR3 sequences, approximately 18% of them seen once, and the ten largest clones take roughly 39%. Sequenced sample: blood. The receptor set was obtained from a man over 45 with Graves' ophthalmopathy.

This clonotype was counted ten times or more. The chain carries TRBV5-5 and TRBJ2-7; 12 bases are a match to TRBD1. Germline V gives CDR1 SGHKS, CDR2 YYEKEE (reference sequence). The CDR3 runs 15 residues. The V segment lost 4 bases and the J segment 5 bases; nucleotides outside the gene matches: 7. The CDR3 coding sequence is TGTGCCAGCAGCCCCAAGGGGACAGGGGGCAACGAGCAGTACTTC. This sequence encodes CASSPKGTGGNEQYF. Together with reference TRBV5-5 and TRBJ2-7, the CDR3 gives the full variable domain: DAGVTQSPTHLIKTRGQQVTLRCSPISGHKSVSWYQQVLGQGPQFIFQYYEKEERGRGNFPDRFSARQFPNYSSELNVNALLLGDSALYLCASSPKGTGGNEQYFGPGTRLTVT.

The gene calls are TRBV3-1 and TRBJ2-5; no clear D gene. Trimming pared 6 bases from V and 1 base from J, leaving 15 bases between. The CDR3 extends over 15 amino acids. Germline V CDR1 and CDR2: LGHDT, YNNKEL (reference sequence). CDR3 protein: CASSKIGPSQETQYF. CDR3 in DNA: TGTGCCAGCAGTAAAATAGGACCATCCCAAGAGACCCAGTACTTC.

The J gene is TRBJ2-7, the V gene TRBV6-9; either TRBD1 or TRBD2 may fit D (5 bases each). This CDR3 has 18 amino acids. V lost 4 bases and J 3 bases, leaving 25 bases between the germline ends. Germline V gene lookup returns CDR1 MNHGY and CDR2 SVAAGI. The CDR3 sequence is CASSSPLADGTASYEQYF. Here the CDR3 DNA reads TGTGCCAGCAGTTCCCCTCTGGCCGATGGGACGGCGAGCTACGAGCAGTACTTC.

This clonotype was recorded a few times. This chain links TRBV12-3 or TRBV12-4 with TRBJ2-7; TRBD2 aligns across 9 bases. The ends lost 5 bases at V and 2 bases at J; junction bases unmatched: 7. The CDR3 runs 15 residues. The CDR3: CASSPRIAGAYEQYF. The CDR3 DNA is TGTGCCAGCAGTCCAAGGATAGCGGGAGCCTACGAGCAGTACTTC.

In this sample, this clonotype turned up a few times. This rearrangement joins TRBV5-8 to TRBJ1-4; D remains ambiguous. Between the trimmed V and J ends, which lost 7 bases and 5 bases, there was a span of 18 bases. Germline loops: CDR1 SGHTS, CDR2 YDEGEE. This CDR3 has 15 amino acids. In DNA form, the CDR3 reads TGTGCCAGCTCGAGCCCAGAGCTGAAAAATGAAAAACTGTTTTTT. Translation: CASSSPELKNEKLFF.

This chain joins TRBV20-1 and TRBJ1-5; the D is unclear. This CDR3 spans 13 amino acids. V lost 6 bases, J lost 4 bases, and 13 bases lay in between. CDR1 is DFQATT and CDR2 is SNEGSKA in the germline V gene (reference sequence). CDR3 DNA sequence: TGCAGTGCCCCGGCCAGACGAAATCAGCCCCAGCATTTT. It encodes CSAPARRNQPQHF.

The genes are TRBV29-1 and TRBJ1-2; 7 bases map to TRBD1. With 6 bases clipped from V and 8 bases from J, the junction kept 6 bases outside the gene matches. This CDR3 contains 11 residues. Looked up from germline, CDR1 is SQVTM and CDR2 is ANQGSEA. CDR3 sequence: CSVPTGTGYTF. The CDR3 DNA reads as TGCAGCGTCCCGACAGGGACGGGCTACACCTTC.

This clonotype was observed a handful of times. The V call is TRBV12-3 or TRBV12-4, the J call TRBJ1-5; the D is unclear. CDR3 length: 14 amino acids. V was pared by 3 bases and J by 7 bases, with 13 bases between. The CDR3 DNA reads as TGTGCCAGCAGTTTTTCAGGAAATTTACAGCCCCAGCATTTT. It specifies CASSFSGNLQPQHF.

This clonotype occurred many times. The rearrangement joins TRBV7-2 to TRBJ2-3; a possible D gene is TRBD2 (6 bases). V shed 5 bases and J shed 6 bases, with 15 bases lying between them. CDR1 and CDR2 (germline): SGHTA, FQGNSA. The CDR3 runs 14 residues. The CDR3: CASSTGVGADTQYF. For the CDR3, the DNA is TGTGCCAGCAGCACGGGGGTAGGGGCTGATACGCAGTATTTT. Using reference TRBV7-2 and TRBJ2-3 for the parts outside the CDR3, the full variable domain is GAGVSQSPSNKVTEKGKDVELRCDPISGHTALYWYRQSLGQGLEFLIYFQGNSAPDKSGLPSDRFSAERTGGSVSTLTIQRTQQEDSAVYLCASSTGVGADTQYFGPGTRLTVL.

In its sample, this clonotype was seen a few times. The chain carries TRBV7-9 and TRBJ2-2; D possibly corresponds to TRBD1 (6 bases). CDR3 length: 16 amino acids. Trimming removed 5 bases from V and 3 bases from J, with 16 bases in between. The germline V gene has CDR1 SEHNR and CDR2 FQNEAQ (reference sequence). The CDR3 loop reads CASSHNTGYDTGELFF. CDR3 coding DNA: TGTGCCAGCAGCCACAATACAGGGTACGACACCGGGGAGCTGTTTTTT.